Shown below are 5 T cell receptor beta chains from a single sample sequenced in a study of blood T cell repertoires in COVID-19. Sequenced by immunoSEQ multiplex PCR; TCRdb stores in-frame clones only, minus some. In the table there are about 160,000 clones, approximately 86% of which are singletons. The material sequenced was peripheral blood. These receptor sequences come from a man in his 60s who had recovered from COVID-19.

This clone was observed a single time. This chain uses TRBV25-1 with TRBJ2-7; 12 positions match TRBD2. The V segment lost 9 bases and the J segment 6 bases; nucleotides outside the gene matches: 6. This CDR3 region has 13 residues. The germline CDR1 and CDR2 sequences are MGHDK and SYGVNS. CDR3 region: CASSGLAGSEQYF. In nucleotides, the CDR3 is TGTGCCAGTTCCGGACTAGCGGGGTCCGAGCAGTACTTC.

This clone was detected once. The V gene is TRBV5-4, the J gene TRBJ1-2, with D perhaps matching TRBD1 (5 bases). The length of the CDR3 is 15 residues. In germline, CDR1 is SGHNT, CDR2 YYREEE (reference sequence). Between the trimmed V and J ends, which lost 5 bases and 4 bases, there was a span of 18 bases. The CDR3, as DNA: TGTGCCAGCAGACCCGACAGCTACAATACCTATGGCTACACCTTC. Translation: CASRPDSYNTYGYTF.

V usage is TRBV5-1 and J usage is TRBJ1-1; a weak D match, TRBD1 (5 bases). CDR3 length: 15 amino acids. Germline lookup yields CDR1 SGHRS and CDR2 YFSETQ. V lost 1 base to trimming and J lost 5 bases, with 15 bases between them. The DNA for the CDR3 is TGCGCCAGCAGCTTGAGGGTACAGGCAAATACTGAAGCTTTCTTT. Translated: CASSLRVQANTEAFF.

This clone occurred once. The J gene is TRBJ2-5, the V gene TRBV6-6; 10 nucleotides line up with TRBD2. The length of the CDR3 is 15 residues. Trimming at V came to 3 bases and at J to 5 bases, leaving 6 bases not matched to a gene. Germline values: CDR1 MNHNY, CDR2 SVGAGI (reference sequence). CDR3 DNA sequence: TGTGCCAGCAGTTATGGAGCGGGGGGGGCGGAGACCCAGTACTTC. Translating gives CASSYGAGGAETQYF.

V gene TRBV5-1 combines with J gene TRBJ2-3, with a tentative D call TRBD1 (6 bases). Per the germline V gene, CDR1 is SGHRS and CDR2 is YFSETQ. This CDR3 has 16 residues. The V end lost 1 base, the J end lost 4 bases, and 16 bases lay between the germline ends. DNA of the CDR3: TGCGCCAGCAGCTTGTTTTGGGACAAGGGACCAGATACGCAGTATTTT. Translating gives CASSLFWDKGPDTQYF. The full variable domain, completed using reference TRBV5-1 and TRBJ2-3, is KAGVTQTPRYLIKTRGQQVTLSCSPISGHRSVSWYQQTPGQGLQFLFEYFSETQRNKGNFPGRFSGRQFSNSRSEMNVSTLELGDSALYLCASSLFWDKGPDTQYFGPGTRLTVL.